Given below is one T cell receptor (beta chain) in context. The sample belongs to a study of cytomegalovirus exposure and HLA in healthy donors. Study-wide background: Earlier, 150 million to 200 million T cells were analyzed, and some 120 million unique TCR beta sequences were found among them.

Amplification used 60 Vbeta primers and 13 Jbeta primers. TCRdb's copy holds only in-frame clones and misses some; the assay was immunoSEQ multiplex PCR. Seen here are approximately 100,000 clones, more than 65% observed once, and the top ten hold about 8%. The CDR3 is made up of 17 amino acids. V lost 7 bases and J lost 0, with 23 bases in between. Germline CDR1 and CDR2: SGHNT and YYREEE (reference sequence). The receptor was isolated from a human donor in good health. The sequenced sample was PBMCs. The chain has TRBV5-4 and TRBJ2-7; tentative D call: TRBD2 (7 bases). CDR3 DNA: TGTGCCAGCTTCCCAGACGCGGGGGCTCAAAGCTCCTACGAGCAGTACTTC. It yields the protein CASFPDAGAQSSYEQYF.